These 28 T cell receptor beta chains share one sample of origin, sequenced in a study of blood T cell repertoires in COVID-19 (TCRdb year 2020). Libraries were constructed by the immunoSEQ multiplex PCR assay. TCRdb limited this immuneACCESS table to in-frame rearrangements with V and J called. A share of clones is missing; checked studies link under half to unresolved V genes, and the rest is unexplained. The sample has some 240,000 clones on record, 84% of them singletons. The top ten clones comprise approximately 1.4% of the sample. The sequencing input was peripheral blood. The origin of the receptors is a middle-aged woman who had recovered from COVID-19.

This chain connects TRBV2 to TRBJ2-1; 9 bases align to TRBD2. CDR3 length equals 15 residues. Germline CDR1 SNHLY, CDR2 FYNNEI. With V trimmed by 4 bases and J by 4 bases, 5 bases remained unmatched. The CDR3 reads CASSVDSGGYNEQFF. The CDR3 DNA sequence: TGTGCCAGCAGTGTTGATAGCGGGGGTTACAATGAGCAGTTCTTC.

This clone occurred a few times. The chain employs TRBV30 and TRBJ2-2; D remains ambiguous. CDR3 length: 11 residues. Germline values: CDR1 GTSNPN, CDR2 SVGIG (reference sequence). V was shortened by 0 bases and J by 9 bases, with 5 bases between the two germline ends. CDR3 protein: CAWSVARELFF. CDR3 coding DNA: TGTGCCTGGAGTGTAGCTAGGGAGCTGTTTTTT.

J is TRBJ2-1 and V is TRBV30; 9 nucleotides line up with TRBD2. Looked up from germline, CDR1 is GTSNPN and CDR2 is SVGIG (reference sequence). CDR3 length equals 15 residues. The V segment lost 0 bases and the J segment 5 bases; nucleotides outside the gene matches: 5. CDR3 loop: CAWSVPTSGNNEQFF. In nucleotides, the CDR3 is TGTGCCTGGAGTGTACCGACTAGCGGAAACAATGAGCAGTTCTTC.

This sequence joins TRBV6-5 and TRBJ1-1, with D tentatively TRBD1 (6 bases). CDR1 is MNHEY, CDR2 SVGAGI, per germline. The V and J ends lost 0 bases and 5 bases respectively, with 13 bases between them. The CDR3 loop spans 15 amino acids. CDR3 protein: CASSYSWGLRTEAFF. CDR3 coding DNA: TGTGCCAGCAGTTACTCCTGGGGGCTTCGAACTGAAGCTTTCTTT.

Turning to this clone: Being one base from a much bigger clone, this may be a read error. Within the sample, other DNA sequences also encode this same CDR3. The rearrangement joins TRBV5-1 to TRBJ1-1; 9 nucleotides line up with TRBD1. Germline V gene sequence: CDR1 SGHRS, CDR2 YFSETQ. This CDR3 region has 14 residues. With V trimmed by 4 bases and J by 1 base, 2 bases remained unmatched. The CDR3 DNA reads TGCGCCAGCAGCGTGGGACAGGGGAACACTGAAGCTTTCTTT. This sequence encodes CASSVGQGNTEAFF.

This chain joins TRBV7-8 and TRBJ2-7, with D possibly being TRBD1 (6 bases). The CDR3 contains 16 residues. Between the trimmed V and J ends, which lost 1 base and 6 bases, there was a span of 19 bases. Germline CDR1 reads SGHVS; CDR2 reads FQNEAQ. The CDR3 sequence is CASSLVRVDRFSEQYF. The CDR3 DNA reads TGTGCCAGCAGCTTAGTTCGGGTCGACAGGTTTTCCGAGCAGTACTTC.

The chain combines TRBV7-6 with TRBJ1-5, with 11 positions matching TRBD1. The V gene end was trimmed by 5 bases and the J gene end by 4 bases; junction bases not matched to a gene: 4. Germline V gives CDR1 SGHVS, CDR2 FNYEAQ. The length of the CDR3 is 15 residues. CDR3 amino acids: CASSAGTGGNQPQHF. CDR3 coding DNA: TGTGCCAGCAGCGCCGGGACAGGGGGTAATCAGCCCCAGCATTTT.

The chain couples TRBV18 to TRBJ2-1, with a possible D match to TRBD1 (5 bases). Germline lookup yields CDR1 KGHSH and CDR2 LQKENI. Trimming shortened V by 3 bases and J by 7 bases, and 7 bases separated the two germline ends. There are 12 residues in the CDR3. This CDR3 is CASSPDRNEQFF. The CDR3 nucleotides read TGTGCCAGCTCACCCGACAGAAATGAGCAGTTCTTC.

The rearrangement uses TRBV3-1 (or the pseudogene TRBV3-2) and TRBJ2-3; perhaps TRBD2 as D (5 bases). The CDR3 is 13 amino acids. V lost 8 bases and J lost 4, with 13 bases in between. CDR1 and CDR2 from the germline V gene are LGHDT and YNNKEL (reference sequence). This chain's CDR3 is CASGPRGSDTQYF. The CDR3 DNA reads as TGTGCCAGCGGCCCCCGGGGATCAGATACGCAGTATTTT.

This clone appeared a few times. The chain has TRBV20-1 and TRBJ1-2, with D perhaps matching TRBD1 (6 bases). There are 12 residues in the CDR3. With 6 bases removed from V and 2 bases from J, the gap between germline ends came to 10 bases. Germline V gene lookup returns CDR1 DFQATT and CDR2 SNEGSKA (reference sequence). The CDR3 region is CSASRGNYGYTF. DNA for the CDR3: TGCAGTGCGAGTAGGGGGAACTATGGCTACACCTTC.

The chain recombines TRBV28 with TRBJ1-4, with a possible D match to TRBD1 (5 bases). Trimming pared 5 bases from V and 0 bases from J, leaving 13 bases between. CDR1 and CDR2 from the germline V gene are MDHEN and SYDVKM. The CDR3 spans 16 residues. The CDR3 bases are TGTGCCAGCAGTAGGCTGGTAGGGGCAACTAATGAAAAACTGTTTTTT. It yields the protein CASSRLVGATNEKLFF. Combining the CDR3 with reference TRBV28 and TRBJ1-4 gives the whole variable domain DVKVTQSSRYLVKRTGEKVFLECVQDMDHENMFWYRQDPGLGLRLIYFSYDVKMKEKGDIPEGYSVSREKKERFSLILESASTNQTSMYLCASSRLVGATNEKLFFGSGTQLSVL.

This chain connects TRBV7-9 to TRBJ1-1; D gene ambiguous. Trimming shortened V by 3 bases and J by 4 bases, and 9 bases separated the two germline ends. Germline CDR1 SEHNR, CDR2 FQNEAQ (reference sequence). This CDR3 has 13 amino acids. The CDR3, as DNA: TGTGCCAGCAGCTTCTGGGCGGGCACTGAAGCTTTCTTT. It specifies CASSFWAGTEAFF.

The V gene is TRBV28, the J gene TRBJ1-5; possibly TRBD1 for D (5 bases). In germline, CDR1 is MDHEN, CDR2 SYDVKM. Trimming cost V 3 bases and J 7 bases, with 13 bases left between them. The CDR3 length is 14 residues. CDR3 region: CASSLWGVMQPQHF. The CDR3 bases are TGTGCCAGCAGTTTGTGGGGGGTGATGCAGCCCCAGCATTTT.

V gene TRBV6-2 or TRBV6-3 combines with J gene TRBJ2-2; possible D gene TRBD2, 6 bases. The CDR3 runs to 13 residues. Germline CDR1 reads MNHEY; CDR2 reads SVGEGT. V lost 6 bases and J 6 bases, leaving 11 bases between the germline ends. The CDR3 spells CASSPGSPGELFF. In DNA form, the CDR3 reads TGTGCCAGCAGCCCCGGGAGTCCCGGGGAGCTGTTTTTT.

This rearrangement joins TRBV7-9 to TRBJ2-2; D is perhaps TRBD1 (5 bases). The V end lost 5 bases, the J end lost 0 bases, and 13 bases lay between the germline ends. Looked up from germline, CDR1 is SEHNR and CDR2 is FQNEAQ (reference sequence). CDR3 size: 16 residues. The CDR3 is CASSGRQSSNTGELFF. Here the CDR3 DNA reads TGTGCCAGCAGCGGTCGACAGTCCTCGAACACCGGGGAGCTGTTTTTT.

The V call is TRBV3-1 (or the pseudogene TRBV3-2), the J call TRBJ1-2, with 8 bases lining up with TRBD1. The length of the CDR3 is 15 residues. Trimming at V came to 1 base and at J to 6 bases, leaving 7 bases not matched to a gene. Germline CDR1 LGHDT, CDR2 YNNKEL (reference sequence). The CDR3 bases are TGTGCCAGCAGCCAAGTTCTGGGACAGGCAAATGGCTACACCTTC. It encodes CASSQVLGQANGYTF.

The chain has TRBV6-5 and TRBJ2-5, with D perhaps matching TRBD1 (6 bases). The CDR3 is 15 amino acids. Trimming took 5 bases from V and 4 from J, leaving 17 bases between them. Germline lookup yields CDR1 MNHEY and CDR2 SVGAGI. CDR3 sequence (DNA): TGTGCCAGCAGTCTCTTTGGGGGCCAAGGAGAGACCCAGTACTTC. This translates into CASSLFGGQGETQYF.

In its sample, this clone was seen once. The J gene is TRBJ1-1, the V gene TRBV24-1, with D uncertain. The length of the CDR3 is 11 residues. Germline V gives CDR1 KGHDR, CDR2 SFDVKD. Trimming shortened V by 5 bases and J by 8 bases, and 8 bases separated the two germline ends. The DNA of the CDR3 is TGTGCCACCAGTGTCGGGAGAGAAGCTTTCTTT. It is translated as CATSVGREAFF.

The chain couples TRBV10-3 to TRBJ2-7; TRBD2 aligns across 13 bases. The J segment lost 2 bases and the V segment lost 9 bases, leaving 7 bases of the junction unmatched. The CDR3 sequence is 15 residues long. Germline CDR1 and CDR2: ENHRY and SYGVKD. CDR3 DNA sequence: TGTGCCATAGGACTAGCGGGGGCCTTAACCTACGAGCAGTACTTC. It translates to CAIGLAGALTYEQYF.

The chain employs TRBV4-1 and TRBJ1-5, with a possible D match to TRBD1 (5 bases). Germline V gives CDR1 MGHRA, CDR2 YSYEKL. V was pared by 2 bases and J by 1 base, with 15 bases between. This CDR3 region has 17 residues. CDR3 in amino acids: CASSQPGGVRSNQPQHF. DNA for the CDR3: TGCGCCAGCAGCCAACCTGGGGGGGTTCGGAGCAATCAGCCCCAGCATTTT.

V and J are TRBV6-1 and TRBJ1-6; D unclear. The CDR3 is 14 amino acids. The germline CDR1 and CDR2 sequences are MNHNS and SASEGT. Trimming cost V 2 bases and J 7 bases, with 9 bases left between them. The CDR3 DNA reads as TGTGCCAGCAGTGAAATACTGCTCAATTCACCCCTCCACTTT. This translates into CASSEILLNSPLHF.

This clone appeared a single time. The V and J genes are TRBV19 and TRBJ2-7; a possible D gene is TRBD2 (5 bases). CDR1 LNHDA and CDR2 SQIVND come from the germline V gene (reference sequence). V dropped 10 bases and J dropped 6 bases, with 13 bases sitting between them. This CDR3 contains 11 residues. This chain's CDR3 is CAIWRGIEQYF. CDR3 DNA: TGTGCCATCTGGCGAGGGATCGAGCAGTACTTC.

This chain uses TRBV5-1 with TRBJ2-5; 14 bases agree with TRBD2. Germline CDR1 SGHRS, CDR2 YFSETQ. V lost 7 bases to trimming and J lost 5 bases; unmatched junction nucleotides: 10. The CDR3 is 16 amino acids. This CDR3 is CASRSPGLAGGETQYF. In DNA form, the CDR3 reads TGCGCCAGCCGATCTCCCGGACTAGCGGGGGGCGAGACCCAGTACTTC.

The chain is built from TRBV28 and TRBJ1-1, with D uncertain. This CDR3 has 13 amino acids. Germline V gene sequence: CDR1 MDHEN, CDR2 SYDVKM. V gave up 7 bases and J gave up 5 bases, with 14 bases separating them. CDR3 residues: CASTQEPGTEAFF. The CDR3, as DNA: TGTGCCAGCACCCAGGAACCGGGGACTGAAGCTTTCTTT. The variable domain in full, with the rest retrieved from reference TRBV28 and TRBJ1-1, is DVKVTQSSRYLVKRTGEKVFLECVQDMDHENMFWYRQDPGLGLRLIYFSYDVKMKEKGDIPEGYSVSREKKERFSLILESASTNQTSMYLCASTQEPGTEAFFGQGTRLTVV.

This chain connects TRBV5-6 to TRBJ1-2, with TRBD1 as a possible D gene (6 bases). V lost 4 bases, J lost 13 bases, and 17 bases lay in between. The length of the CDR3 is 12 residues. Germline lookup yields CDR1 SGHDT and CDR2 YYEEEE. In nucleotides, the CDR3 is TGTGCCAGCAGCACAATACAGGGTGTCAGCACCTTC. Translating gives CASSTIQGVSTF.

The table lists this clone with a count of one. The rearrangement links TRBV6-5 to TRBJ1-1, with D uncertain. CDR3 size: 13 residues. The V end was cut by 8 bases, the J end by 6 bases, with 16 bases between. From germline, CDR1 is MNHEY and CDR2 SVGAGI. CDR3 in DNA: TGTGCCAGCCGCTTTATTTGGTCGGCTGAAGCTTTCTTT. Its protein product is CASRFIWSAEAFF.

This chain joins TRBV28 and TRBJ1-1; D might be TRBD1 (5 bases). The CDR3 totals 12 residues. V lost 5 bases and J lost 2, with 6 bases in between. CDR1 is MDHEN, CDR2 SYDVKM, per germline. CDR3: CASSQGNTEAFF. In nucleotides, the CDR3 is TGTGCCAGCAGTCAGGGAAACACTGAAGCTTTCTTT.

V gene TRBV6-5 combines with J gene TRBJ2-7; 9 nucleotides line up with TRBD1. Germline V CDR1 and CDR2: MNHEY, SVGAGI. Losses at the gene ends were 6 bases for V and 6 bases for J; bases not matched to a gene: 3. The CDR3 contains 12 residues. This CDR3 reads CASRRTGVEQYF. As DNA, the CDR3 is TGTGCCAGCAGACGGACAGGGGTCGAGCAGTACTTC.